The rows below give T cell receptor beta chains drawn from one sample of a study of blood T cells in healthy people across ages. TCRdb reanalysed the 5' RACE reads using MiXCR and keeps one entry per CDR3 protein. The sample records under 2,000,000 distinct CDR3 sequences, roughly 50% being singletons. Sequencing was done on a sample of blood. The receptors come from a woman aged 40 to 49 in good health. Both conserved end residues are part of each CDR3. Each record gives: V gene, CDR3 length, J gene, CDR3 protein.

>TRBV9|16|.
CASSVEALGAQETQYF
>TRBV7-8|16|TRBJ1-2
CASSLAGGRRGYGYTF
>TRBV20-1|15|TRBJ2-3
CSARVQQKIFMTQYF
>TRBV7-3|13|TRBJ1-1
CASTSGGNTEAFF
>TRBV4-3|15|TRBJ2-3
CASSQDVGYTDTQYF
>TRBV12-3/TRBV12-4|12|TRBJ2-1
CASSFKGNEQFF
>TRBV2|15|TRBJ2-5
CASRNLGGAMETQYF
>TRBV2|14|TRBJ2-7
CASSGDRSGYEQYF
>TRBV3-1|17|TRBJ2-1
CASSTRLAVIHPNEQFF
>TRBV4-3|15|TRBJ2-7
CASSQDLGLTDEQYF
>TRBV29-1|15|TRBJ2-1
CSVGKTGLGLNERFF
>TRBV10-2|15|TRBJ1-2
CASSGGSTWDYGCTF
>TRBV4-2|13|TRBJ2-1
CASSQDQVLQQFF
>TRBV7-2|13|TRBJ1-6
CASRQAGGSPLHF
>TRBV5-1|16|TRBJ2-7
CASSFVGQSFSYEQYF
>TRBV7-2|12|TRBJ2-5
CASSRSSDEQYF
>TRBV5-1|13|TRBJ2-7
CASSLRPTYEQYF
>TRBV20-1|14|TRBJ2-7
CSAGEGLLTNEQYF
>TRBV7-9|15|TRBJ2-1
CASSLGPALGYEQFF
>TRBV4-1|15|TRBJ1-2
CASSQEGQGTGGYTF
>TRBV9|15|.
CASSVVPTTQETQYF
>TRBV28|15|TRBJ2-5
CASTGQGRGKETQYF
>TRBV2|13|TRBJ2-7
CASRLTVTSLQYF
>TRBV28|18|TRBJ2-4
CASSLMGRGRVAKNIQYF
>TRBV6-2/TRBV6-3|17|TRBJ1-1
CASSSYGTGVLNTEAFF
>TRBV6-1|17|TRBJ2-6
CASIGAPPFSGANVLTF
>TRBV20-1|13|TRBJ1-2
CSARQGGRYGYTF
>TRBV12-3/TRBV12-4|15|TRBJ2-5
CASSLTTGWPETQYF
>TRBV20-1|15|TRBJ2-3
CSAKPGLHLTDTQYF
>TRBV4-1|15|TRBJ1-2
CASSQEVQGNYGYTF
>TRBV7-9|15|TRBJ2-5
CASSLNTGGWETQYF
>TRBV11-2|15|TRBJ2-6
CASSIQGPGANVLTF
>TRBV5-1|15|TRBJ2-7
CASSSGGGQSYEQYF
>TRBV11-2|12|TRBJ1-2
CASSLGASGYTF
>TRBV12-3/TRBV12-4|13|TRBJ2-5
CASSLNLAETQYF
>TRBV27|17|TRBJ1-6
CASSIRPTGVRNSPLHF
>TRBV28|14|TRBJ2-1
CASQTSGGAREQFF
>TRBV6-1|11|TRBJ2-7
CARRTAYEQYF
>TRBV20-1|16|TRBJ2-1
CSAPTRGSGFNNEQFF
>TRBV7-2|17|TRBJ1-2
CASSYSGYRGLNYGYTF
>TRBV20-1|13|TRBJ2-5
CSGWDRGKETQYF
>TRBV7-2|18|TRBJ2-6
CASSLRGGGSSGANVLTF
>TRBV28|16|TRBJ2-3
CASSHTGSGGTDTQYF
>TRBV3-1|17|TRBJ2-2
CASSQDLGLADTGELFF
>TRBV28|11|TRBJ2-1
CASRSPTEQFF
>TRBV24-1|13|TRBJ2-1
CATSDFLGNEQFF
>TRBV20-1|15|.
CSAGGPRLSYNEQYF
>TRBV3-1|15|TRBJ1-2
CASSQQGNRRSGYTF
>TRBV6-5|16|TRBJ2-1
CASSYSGGGPYNEQFF
>TRBV7-2|16|TRBJ2-1
CAGSVGGTGLPNEQFF
>TRBV5-1|15|TRBJ1-1
CASSFGPTGRTEAFF
>TRBV5-6|14|.
CASSLDGFPSQQYF
>TRBV4-2|16|TRBJ2-3
CASSQISQATTDTQYF
>TRBV2|15|TRBJ2-1
CASTLGQGANNEQFF
>TRBV5-1|15|TRBJ2-5
CASSPAARTQETQYF
>TRBV10-1|14|TRBJ2-5
CASGEAGGQETQYF